This T cell receptor (beta chain) was captured by sequencing in a study of a mutant IDH1 vaccine in newly diagnosed glioma (dated by TCRdb to about 2021). In the study overall: Vaccination started 4-6 weeks after radiotherapy alone, or was given together with temozolomide cycles in the groups whose treatment included chemotherapy. For exploratory analyses, under 30 treated patients had longitudinal TCRB deep sequencing done wherever samples were available. Prior to enrollment, standard therapy consisting of radiotherapy alone, temozolomide alone, or radiochemotherapy with temozolomide had been administered to patients, with the combination being received by most patients. The week-35 safety follow-up took place at visit V12, and the week-47 end of study took place at visit V13. The approximately 32 treated patients were approximately 60% male and around 40% female, with a mean age of around 40 years. Peripheral blood was drawn at six visits: V03 (baseline), V05, V07, V10, V12 and V13. Results the study describes overall, beyond this receptor: PBMC samples for TCRB deep sequencing were selected based on availability. Immune responses induced by the vaccine were seen in roughly 95% of patients across multiple MHC alleles. Pseudoprogression appeared unrelated to alterations in the top peripheral T cell clonotypes detected by TCRB sequencing. The authors noted that analyses of patient blood samples could not be reproduced because of sample limitations.

The receptor library was made with the immunoSEQ multiplex PCR assay. Rearranged TCR beta chain sequences were amplified using the hsTCRB Kit according to the manufacturer's protocol. An Illumina MiSeq was used to sequence the TCRB libraries. The published analysis was carried out like this. The proprietary platform of the kit vendor was used for demultiplexing, trimming and gene mapping. TCRdb re-hosts the immuneACCESS table, in-frame sequences only. Its copies lack some clones; in the studies checked, an unresolved V gene accounts for under half of them, and the cause for the rest is not known. That table gives V, J and clone size, and the DNA gave D and trimming. The sample table holds 40,000 to 45,000 clones, of which about 76% were seen once. The ten largest make up roughly 4.5% of the sample. The meaning of the sample's time point label: week 35, safety follow-up. Each vaccine dose, consisting of 300 ug of a 20-mer mutant IDH1 peptide in Montanide, was administered subcutaneously with topical imiquimod. Patients received eight vaccinations in weeks 1, 3, 5, 7, 11, 15, 19 and 23, corresponding to visits V03 through V10. Newly diagnosed WHO grade 3 or 4 IDH1-mutant astrocytomas showing loss of nuclear ATRX were present in the donors. The samples were drawn from NOA16, a multicentre, single-arm, open-label phase I trial in Germany that tested a mutant IDH1 peptide vaccine in humans for the first time. Genomic DNA for TCRB sequencing was extracted from EDTA blood using the DNeasy Blood and Tissue Kit.

As for this clone: What antigen it recognizes has not been identified. No quality values exist for individual bases; no much larger clone is one base distant.

The origin of this receptor is a woman aged 40-49 years with glioma. Some clones in this sample may be carry-over from other donors' samples. Sequenced material: PBMCs, taken from a glioma patient whose treatment included an IDH1 peptide vaccine.

At the DNA level, the sequence is TGTGCCAGCAGCCAAGATCTAGCGGGAGGCACAGATACGCAGTATTTT. Its translation is CASSQDLAGGTDTQYF. The rearranged segments are TRBV4-2 and TRBJ2-3, and TRBD2 aligns with 10 junction nucleotides. CDR1 LGHNA and CDR2 YNFKEQ are derived from the germline V gene. The germline V end is reduced by 0 bases and the J end by 1 base; junction bases left unmatched: 1. From its cysteine to its phenylalanine, the CDR3 spans 16 amino acids. This entry keeps only the CDR3 DNA: 48 bases, framed from base 1.